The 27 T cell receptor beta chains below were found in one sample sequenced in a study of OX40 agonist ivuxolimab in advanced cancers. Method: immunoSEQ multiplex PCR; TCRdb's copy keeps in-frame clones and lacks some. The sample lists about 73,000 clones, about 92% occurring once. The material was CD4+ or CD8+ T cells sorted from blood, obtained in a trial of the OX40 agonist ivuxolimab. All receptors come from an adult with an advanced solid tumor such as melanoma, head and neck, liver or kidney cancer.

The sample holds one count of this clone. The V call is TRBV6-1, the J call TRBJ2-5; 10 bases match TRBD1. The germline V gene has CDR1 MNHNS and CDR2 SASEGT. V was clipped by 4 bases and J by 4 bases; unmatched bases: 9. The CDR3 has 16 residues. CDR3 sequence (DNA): TGTGCCAGCAGTGGCCCGGGACAGGGGCTGGGAGAGACCCAGTACTTC. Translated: CASSGPGQGLGETQYF.

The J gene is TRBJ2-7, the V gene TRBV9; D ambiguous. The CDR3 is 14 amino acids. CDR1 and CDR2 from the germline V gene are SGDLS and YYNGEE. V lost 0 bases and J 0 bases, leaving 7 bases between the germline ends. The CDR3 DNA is TGTGCCAGCAGCGTAGGAGGTTACTCCTACGAGCAGTACTTC. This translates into CASSVGGYSYEQYF.

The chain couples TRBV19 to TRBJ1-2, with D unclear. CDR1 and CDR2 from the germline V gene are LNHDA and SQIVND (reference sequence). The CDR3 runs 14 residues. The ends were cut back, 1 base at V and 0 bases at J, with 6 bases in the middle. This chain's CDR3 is CASSIGRSNYGYTF. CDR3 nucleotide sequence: TGTGCCAGTAGTATAGGGAGATCTAACTATGGCTACACCTTC.

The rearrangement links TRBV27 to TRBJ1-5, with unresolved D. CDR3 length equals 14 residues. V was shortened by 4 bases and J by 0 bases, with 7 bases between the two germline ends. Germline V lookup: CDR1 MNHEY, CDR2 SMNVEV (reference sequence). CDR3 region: CASSSYGSNQPQHF. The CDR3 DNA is TGTGCCAGCAGTTCGTATGGTAGCAATCAGCCCCAGCATTTT.

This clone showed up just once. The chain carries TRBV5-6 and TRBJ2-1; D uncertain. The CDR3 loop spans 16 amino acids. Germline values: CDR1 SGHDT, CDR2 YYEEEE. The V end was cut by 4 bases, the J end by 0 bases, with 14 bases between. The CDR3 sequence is CASSPGGTASYNEQFF. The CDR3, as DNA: TGTGCCAGCAGCCCGGGTGGTACCGCCTCCTACAATGAGCAGTTCTTC. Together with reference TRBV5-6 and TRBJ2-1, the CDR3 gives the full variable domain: DAGVTQSPTHLIKTRGQQVTLRCSPKSGHDTVSWYQQALGQGPQFIFQYYEEEERQRGNFPDRFSGHQFPNYSSELNVNALLLGDSALYLCASSPGGTASYNEQFFGPGTRLTVL.

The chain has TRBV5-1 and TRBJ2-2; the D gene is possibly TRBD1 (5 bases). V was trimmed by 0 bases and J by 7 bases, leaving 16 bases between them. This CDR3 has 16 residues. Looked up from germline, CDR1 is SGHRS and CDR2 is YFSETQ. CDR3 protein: CASSLGAGLQSGELFF. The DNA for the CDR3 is TGCGCCAGCAGCTTGGGGGCAGGGCTTCAGAGCGGGGAGCTGTTTTTT.

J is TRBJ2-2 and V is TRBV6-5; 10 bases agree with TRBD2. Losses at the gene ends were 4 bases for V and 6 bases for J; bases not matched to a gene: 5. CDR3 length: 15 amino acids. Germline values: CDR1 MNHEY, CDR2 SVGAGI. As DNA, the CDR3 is TGTGCCAGCAGTTTAGTAGCGGGAGGCCCCGGGGAGCTGTTTTTT. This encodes CASSLVAGGPGELFF.

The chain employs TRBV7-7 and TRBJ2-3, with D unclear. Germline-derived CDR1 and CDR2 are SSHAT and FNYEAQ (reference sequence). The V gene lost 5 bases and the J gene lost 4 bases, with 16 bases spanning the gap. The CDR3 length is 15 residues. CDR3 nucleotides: TGTGCCAGCAGCCCCATTGGGGAAGGGCCAGATACGCAGTATTTT. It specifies CASSPIGEGPDTQYF.

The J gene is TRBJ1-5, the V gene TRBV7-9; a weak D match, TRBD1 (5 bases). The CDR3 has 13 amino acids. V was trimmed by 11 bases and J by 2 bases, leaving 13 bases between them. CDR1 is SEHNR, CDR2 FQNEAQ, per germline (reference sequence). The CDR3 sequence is CASRLGGNQPQHF. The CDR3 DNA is TGTGCCTCCAGATTGGGGGGCAATCAGCCCCAGCATTTT. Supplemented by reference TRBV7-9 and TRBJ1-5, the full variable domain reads DTGVSQNPRHKITKRGQNVTFRCDPISEHNRLYWYRQTLGQGPEFLTYFQNEAQLEKSRLLSDRFSAERPKGSFSTLEIQRTEQGDSAMYLCASRLGGNQPQHFGDGTRLSIL.

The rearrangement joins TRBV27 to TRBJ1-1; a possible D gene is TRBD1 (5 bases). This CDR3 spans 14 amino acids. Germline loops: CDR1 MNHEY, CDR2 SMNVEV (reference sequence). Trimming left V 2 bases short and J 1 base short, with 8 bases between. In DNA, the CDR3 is TGTGCCAGCAGTTTAGCGGGGGAGAACACTGAAGCTTTCTTT. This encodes CASSLAGENTEAFF.

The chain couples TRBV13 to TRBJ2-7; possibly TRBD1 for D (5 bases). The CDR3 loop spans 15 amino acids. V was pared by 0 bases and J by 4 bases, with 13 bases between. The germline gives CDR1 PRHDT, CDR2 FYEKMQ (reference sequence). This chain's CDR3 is CASSLGSGMGYEQYF. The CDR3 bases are TGTGCCAGCAGCTTAGGGTCAGGGATGGGTTACGAGCAGTACTTC.

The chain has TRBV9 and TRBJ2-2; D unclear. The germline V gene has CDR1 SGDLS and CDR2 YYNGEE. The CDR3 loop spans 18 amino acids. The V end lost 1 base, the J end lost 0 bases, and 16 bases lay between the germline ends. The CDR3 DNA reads TGTGCCAGCAGCGTAACACCAACACTATTCGCGAACACCGGGGAGCTGTTTTTT. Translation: CASSVTPTLFANTGELFF.

The CDR3 protein is CASSGGTGTGLFEKLFF. In DNA form, the CDR3 reads TGTGCCAGCAGCGGAGGTACCGGGACAGGGTTGTTTGAAAAACTGTTTTTT. This rearrangement joins TRBV9 to TRBJ1-4; 9 nucleotides line up with TRBD1. This CDR3 contains 17 residues. Germline V gives CDR1 SGDLS, CDR2 YYNGEE. V trimming: 3 bases; J trimming: 7 bases; junction bases outside the gene matches: 13.

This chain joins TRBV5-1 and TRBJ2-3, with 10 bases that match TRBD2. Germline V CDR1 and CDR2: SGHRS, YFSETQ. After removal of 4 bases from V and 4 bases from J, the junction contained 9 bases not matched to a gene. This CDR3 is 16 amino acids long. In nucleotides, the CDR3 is TGCGCCAGCAGCCCCTTTTATAGCGGGGGGTCAGATACGCAGTATTTT. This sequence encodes CASSPFYSGGSDTQYF.

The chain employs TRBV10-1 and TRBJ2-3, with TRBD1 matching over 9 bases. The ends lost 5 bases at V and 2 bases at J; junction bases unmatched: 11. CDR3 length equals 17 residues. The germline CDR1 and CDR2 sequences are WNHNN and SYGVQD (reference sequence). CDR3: CASSSTGTGSFTDTQYF. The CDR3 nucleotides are TGCGCCAGCAGTAGTACCGGGACAGGGTCTTTCACAGATACGCAGTATTTT.

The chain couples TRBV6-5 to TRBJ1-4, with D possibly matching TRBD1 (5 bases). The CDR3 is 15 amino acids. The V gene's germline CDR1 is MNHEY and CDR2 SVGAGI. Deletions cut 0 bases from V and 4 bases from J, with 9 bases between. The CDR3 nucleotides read TGTGCCAGCAGTTACTCGGTCGGGGGTAATGAAAAACTGTTTTTT. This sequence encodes CASSYSVGGNEKLFF.

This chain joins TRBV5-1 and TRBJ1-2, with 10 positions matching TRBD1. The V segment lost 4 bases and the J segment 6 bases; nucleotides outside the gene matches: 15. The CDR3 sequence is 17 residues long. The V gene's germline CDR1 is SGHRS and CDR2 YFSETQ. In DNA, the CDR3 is TGCGCCAGCAGCCTGGAGCGTCGGTTCGGACAGGGGGATGGCTACACCTTC. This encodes CASSLERRFGQGDGYTF. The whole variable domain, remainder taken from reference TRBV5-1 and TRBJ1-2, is KAGVTQTPRYLIKTRGQQVTLSCSPISGHRSVSWYQQTPGQGLQFLFEYFSETQRNKGNFPGRFSGRQFSNSRSEMNVSTLELGDSALYLCASSLERRFGQGDGYTFGSGTRLTVV.

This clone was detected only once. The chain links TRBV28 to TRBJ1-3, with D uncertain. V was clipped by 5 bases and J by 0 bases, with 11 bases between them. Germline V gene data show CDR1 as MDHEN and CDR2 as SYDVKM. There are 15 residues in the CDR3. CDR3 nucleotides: TGTGCCAGCAGTCATAGCCGGGGCTCTGGAAACACCATATATTTT. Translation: CASSHSRGSGNTIYF.

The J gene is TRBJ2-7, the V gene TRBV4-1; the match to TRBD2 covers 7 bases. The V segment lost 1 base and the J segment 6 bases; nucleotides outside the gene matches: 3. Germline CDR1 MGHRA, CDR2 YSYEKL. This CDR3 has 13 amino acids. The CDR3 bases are TGCGCCAGCAGCCAAGCAGTAGCGGGCGAGCAGTACTTC. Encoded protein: CASSQAVAGEQYF.

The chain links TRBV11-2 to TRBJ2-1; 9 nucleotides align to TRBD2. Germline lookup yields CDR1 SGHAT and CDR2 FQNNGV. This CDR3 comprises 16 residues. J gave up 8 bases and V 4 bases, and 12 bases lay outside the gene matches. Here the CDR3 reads CASSSKWASGVDEQFF. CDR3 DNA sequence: TGTGCCAGCAGCTCAAAGTGGGCTAGCGGGGTGGATGAGCAGTTCTTC.

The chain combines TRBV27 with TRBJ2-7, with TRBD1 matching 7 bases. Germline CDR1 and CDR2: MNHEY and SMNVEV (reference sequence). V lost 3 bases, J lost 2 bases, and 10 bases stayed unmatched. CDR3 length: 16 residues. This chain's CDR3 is CASSFQTTGPTYEQYF. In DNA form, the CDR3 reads TGTGCCAGCAGTTTCCAAACGACAGGGCCAACCTACGAGCAGTACTTC.

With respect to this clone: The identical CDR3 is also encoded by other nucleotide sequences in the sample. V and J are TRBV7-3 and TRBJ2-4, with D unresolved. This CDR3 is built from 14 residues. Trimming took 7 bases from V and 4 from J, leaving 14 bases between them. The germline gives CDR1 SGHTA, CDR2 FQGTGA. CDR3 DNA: TGTGCCAGCATAGGAGACAAAAAGAAAAACATTCAGTACTTC. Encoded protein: CASIGDKKKNIQYF.

CDR3 nucleotide sequence: TGTGCCAGCAGTGAAGCGAGCGGGGCCTTTCTTAATGAGCAGTTCTTC. Its translation is CASSEASGAFLNEQFF. This chain joins TRBV2 and TRBJ2-1; 7 bases map to TRBD2. This CDR3 comprises 16 residues. Germline lookup yields CDR1 SNHLY and CDR2 FYNNEI. V lost 0 bases, J lost 7 bases, and 9 bases stayed unmatched.

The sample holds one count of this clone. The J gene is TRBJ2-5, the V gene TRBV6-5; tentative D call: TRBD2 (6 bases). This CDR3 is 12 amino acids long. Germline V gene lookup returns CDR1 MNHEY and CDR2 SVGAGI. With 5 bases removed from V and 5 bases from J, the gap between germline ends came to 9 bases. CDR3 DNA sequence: TGTGCCAGCAGTGGGAGGTTGGAGACCCAGTACTTC. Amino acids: CASSGRLETQYF.

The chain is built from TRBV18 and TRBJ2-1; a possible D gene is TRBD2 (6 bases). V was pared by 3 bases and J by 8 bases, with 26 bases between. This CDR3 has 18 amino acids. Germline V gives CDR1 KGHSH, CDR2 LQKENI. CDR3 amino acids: CASSPAAPDGPWRDEQFF. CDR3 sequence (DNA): TGTGCCAGCTCACCCGCGGCGCCCGACGGACCCTGGAGGGATGAGCAGTTCTTC.

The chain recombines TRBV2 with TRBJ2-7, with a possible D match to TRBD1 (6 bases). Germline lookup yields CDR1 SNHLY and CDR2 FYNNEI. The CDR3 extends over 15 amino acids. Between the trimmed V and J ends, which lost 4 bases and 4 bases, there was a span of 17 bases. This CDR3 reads CASSAGTLQGYEQYF. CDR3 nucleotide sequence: TGTGCCAGCAGTGCGGGGACACTGCAGGGTTACGAGCAGTACTTC.

CDR3 residues: CASSLGGDRGYGYTF. CDR3 DNA: TGTGCCAGCAGCTTAGGAGGCGACAGGGGTTATGGCTACACCTTC. V is TRBV11-2 and J is TRBJ1-2; 8 bases agree with TRBD1. Germline CDR1 reads SGHAT; CDR2 reads FQNNGV. The CDR3 length is 15 residues. Trimming at V came to 1 base and at J to 5 bases, leaving 6 bases not matched to a gene.